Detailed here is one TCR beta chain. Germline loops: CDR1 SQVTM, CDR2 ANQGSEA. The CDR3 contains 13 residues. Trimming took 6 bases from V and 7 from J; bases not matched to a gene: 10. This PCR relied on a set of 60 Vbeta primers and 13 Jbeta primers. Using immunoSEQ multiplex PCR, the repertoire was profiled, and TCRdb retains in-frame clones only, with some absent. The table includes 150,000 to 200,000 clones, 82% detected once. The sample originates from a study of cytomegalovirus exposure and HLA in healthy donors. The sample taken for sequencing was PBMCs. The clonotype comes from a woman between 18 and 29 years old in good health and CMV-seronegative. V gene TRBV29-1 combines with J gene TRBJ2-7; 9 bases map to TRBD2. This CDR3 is CSVGGLAVLEQYF. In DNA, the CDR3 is TGCAGCGTGGGGGGACTAGCCGTCTTGGAGCAGTACTTC.